Listed here is a single T cell receptor beta chain. Its target is unknown. CDR1 and CDR2 from the germline V gene are MNHEY and SVGAGI. This CDR3 region has 12 residues. The germline V and J ends were trimmed by 5 bases and 7 bases, with 11 bases remaining between them. The record originates from a study of cytotoxic CD8 clonotypes in ibrutinib-treated CLL. Study findings and constraints: The study found baseline clonality above age-matched healthy donors, tracking circulating CD8+ T-cell counts. At ibrutinib response, clonality increased, and at progression it declined back toward baseline. Public clonotypes were seen rarely and were contracted or stable on treatment.

Sequencing was designed to attain a depth spanning 1 in 200,000 to 1 in 1 million T cells. Produced via immunoSEQ multiplex PCR; TCRdb's table is partial and in-frame only. In the table there are about 56,000 clones, approximately 52% of which are singletons. The clonotype originates from a human donor with chronic lymphocytic leukemia. This chain uses TRBV6-5 with TRBJ1-1, with D possibly being TRBD1 (6 bases). The sample was PBMCs, taken after 24 months of ibrutinib treatment. Here the CDR3 reads CASSPPGVEAFF. The DNA of the CDR3 is TGTGCCAGCAGTCCCCCAGGGGTTGAAGCTTTCTTT.